One and the same sample provided the 6 T cell receptor beta chains below, sequenced in a study of CD8 T cells in Susac syndrome. Reverse transcription used about 0.5 to 1 ug RNA and random hexamers. TCRdb reprocessed the immunoSEQ multiplex PCR reads with MiXCR, giving one entry per CDR3 protein. The data contain over 65,000 distinct CDR3 sequences, about 93% of them singletons. Source material: CD4+ T cells from PBMCs. Receptors were obtained from a human donor with Susac syndrome.

The rearrangement links TRBV5-1 to TRBJ1-2, with TRBD1 identical over 12 bases. The V segment lost 4 bases and the J segment 4 bases; nucleotides outside the gene matches: 20. Germline CDR1 is SGHRS and CDR2 is YFSETQ. The CDR3 loop spans 20 amino acids. CDR3 protein: CASSRDRGQHLSTPFYGYTF. For the CDR3, the DNA is TGCGCCAGCAGCCGGGACAGGGGGCAACATTTATCCACCCCATTCTATGGCTACACCTTC.

This chain connects TRBV4-3 to TRBJ2-2; TRBD2 might be the D (5 bases). The germline CDR1 and CDR2 sequences are LGHNA and YSLEER. V dropped 0 bases and J dropped 5 bases, with 13 bases sitting between them. The CDR3 has 16 residues. The CDR3, as DNA: TGCGCCAGCAGCCAAGAACTGCGGGTCGCTACCGGGGAGCTGTTTTTT. It specifies CASSQELRVATGELFF.

The chain carries TRBV3-1 and TRBJ1-4, with 9 bases fitting TRBD1. After removal of 5 bases from V and 7 bases from J, the junction contained 5 bases not matched to a gene. Germline V gene data show CDR1 as LGHDT and CDR2 as YNNKEL (reference sequence). This CDR3 is 14 amino acids long. This chain's CDR3 is CASSKGQGSEKLFF. DNA for the CDR3: TGTGCCAGCAGCAAAGGACAGGGGAGTGAAAAACTGTTTTTT.

This chain joins TRBV9 and TRBJ2-1; 10 nucleotides line up with TRBD2. The CDR3 runs 15 residues. Germline loops: CDR1 SGDLS, CDR2 YYNGEE. The J segment lost 3 bases and the V segment lost 3 bases, leaving 3 bases of the junction unmatched. The CDR3 spells CASSASGSSYNEQFF. CDR3 nucleotide sequence: TGTGCCAGCAGCGCTAGCGGGAGTAGCTACAATGAGCAGTTCTTC.

V is TRBV12-3 or TRBV12-4 and J is TRBJ2-1, with D maybe TRBD2 (6 bases). Trimming removed 6 bases from V and 8 bases from J, with 23 bases in between. The CDR3 has 16 amino acids. CDR3 sequence: CASSLPGGGLMYEQFF. The CDR3 DNA reads TGTGCCAGCAGCCTTCCCGGGGGAGGCCTAATGTATGAGCAGTTCTTC.

The chain is built from TRBV9 and TRBJ2-1; TRBD1 matches at 9 bases. The trim removed 0 bases at V and 9 bases at J, leaving 13 bases unmatched. The CDR3 consists of 17 residues. CDR1 and CDR2 from the germline V gene are SGDLS and YYNGEE. The CDR3 sequence is CASSVVGQGGTRGEQFF. The CDR3 DNA follows: TGTGCCAGCAGCGTAGTGGGACAGGGCGGCACACGGGGTGAGCAGTTCTTC. The complete variable domain, with remaining parts taken from reference TRBV9 and TRBJ2-1, reads DSGVTQTPKHLITATGQRVTLRCSPRSGDLSVYWYQQSLDQGLQFLIQYYNGEERAKGNILERFSAQQFPDLHSELNLSSLELGDSALYFCASSVVGQGGTRGEQFFGPGTRLTVL.